The 20 T cell receptor beta chains reported below all come from one sample, sequenced in a study of cytomegalovirus exposure and HLA in healthy donors. Primers for the PCR totalled 60 Vbeta and 13 Jbeta. TCRdb's table, derived via immunoSEQ multiplex PCR, lists solely in-frame clones and lacks some. This table has fewer than 250,000 clones, around 73% appearing once. Sequenced material: PBMCs. Receptors originate from a male donor in good health and CMV-seronegative.

The chain recombines TRBV7-3 with TRBJ2-2, with TRBD1 matching 8 bases. The CDR3 spans 15 residues. With 5 bases clipped from V and 4 bases from J, the junction kept 6 bases outside the gene matches. From germline, CDR1 is SGHTA and CDR2 FQGTGA. DNA for the CDR3: TGTGCCAGCAGCGGAGGGACAGGAGCCACCGGGGAGCTGTTTTTT. Translated: CASSGGTGATGELFF.

The CDR3 loop is CAIRAALGTGELFF. Here the CDR3 DNA reads TGTGCCATCAGGGCAGCGCTAGGCACCGGGGAGCTGTTTTTT. The chain links TRBV10-3 to TRBJ2-2; no clear D. CDR3 length: 14 amino acids. Germline V lookup: CDR1 ENHRY, CDR2 SYGVKD. V was trimmed by 6 bases and J by 4 bases, leaving 12 bases between them.

V is TRBV5-1 and J is TRBJ2-3; tentatively, D is TRBD2 (6 bases). Germline CDR1 and CDR2: SGHRS and YFSETQ. This CDR3 contains 16 residues. V lost 0 bases and J 2 bases, leaving 13 bases between the germline ends. CDR3 loop: CASSLVSAGPTDTQYF. CDR3 nucleotide sequence: TGCGCCAGCAGCTTGGTCTCCGCGGGACCCACAGATACGCAGTATTTT.

The chain couples TRBV5-1 to TRBJ2-1; TRBD2 aligns across 7 bases. CDR1 and CDR2 from the germline V gene are SGHRS and YFSETQ. The CDR3 runs to 15 residues. With V trimmed by 1 base and J by 0 bases, 1 base remained unmatched. For the CDR3, the DNA is TGCGCCAGCAGCTTGCTAGCGGTCTCCTACAATGAGCAGTTCTTC. It translates to CASSLLAVSYNEQFF.

The chain is built from TRBV4-2 and TRBJ2-1; 11 bases map to TRBD2. After removal of 0 bases from V and 0 bases from J, the junction contained 7 bases not matched to a gene. The length of the CDR3 is 19 residues. Germline CDR1 LGHNA, CDR2 YNFKEQ. CDR3 nucleotide sequence: TGTGCCAGCAGCCAAGATAGGGCTAGCGGGAGGCACTCCTACAATGAGCAGTTCTTC. Translated, it gives CASSQDRASGRHSYNEQFF.

V usage is TRBV28 and J usage is TRBJ2-3; D remains unclear. Germline lookup yields CDR1 MDHEN and CDR2 SYDVKM. This CDR3 is 16 amino acids long. The V gene lost 5 bases and the J gene lost 6 bases, with 21 bases spanning the gap. The CDR3 here is CASSPPDSLGLDTQYF. DNA of the CDR3: TGTGCCAGCAGTCCCCCAGACTCATTAGGTTTGGATACGCAGTATTTT.

This clone was detected a few times. The V call is TRBV13, the J call TRBJ1-1, with TRBD1 matching over 7 bases. The CDR3 is 15 amino acids. Germline V gives CDR1 PRHDT, CDR2 FYEKMQ (reference sequence). V lost 2 bases and J lost 0; bases outside the gene matches: 3. The CDR3 DNA reads TGTGCCAGCAGCTTATTACAGGGGTTGAACACTGAAGCTTTCTTT. Its protein product is CASSLLQGLNTEAFF. The whole variable domain, filled in from reference TRBV13 and TRBJ1-1, reads AAGVIQSPRHLIKEKRETATLKCYPIPRHDTVYWYQQGPGQDPQFLISFYEKMQSDKGSIPDRFSAQQFSDYHSELNMSSLELGDSALYFCASSLLQGLNTEAFFGQGTRLTVV.

The genes are TRBV6-5 and TRBJ1-1; a weak D match, TRBD1 (6 bases). This CDR3 has 14 residues. CDR1 MNHEY and CDR2 SVGAGI come from the germline V gene. Trimming removed 7 bases from V and 4 bases from J, with 16 bases in between. The CDR3 DNA reads TGTGCCAGCACCCCTAGGGGGTTGTCCACTGAAGCTTTCTTT. Translating it yields CASTPRGLSTEAFF.

V usage is TRBV27 and J usage is TRBJ2-7; D is undetermined. From germline, CDR1 is MNHEY and CDR2 SMNVEV (reference sequence). The CDR3 loop spans 13 amino acids. The germline V and J ends were trimmed by 3 bases and 0 bases, with 6 bases remaining between them. The CDR3 DNA is TGTGCCAGCAGTTTGCAGTACTCCTACGAGCAGTACTTC. It is translated as CASSLQYSYEQYF.

V usage is TRBV12-5 and J usage is TRBJ2-2; D uncertain. Germline V gene data show CDR1 as LGHNT and CDR2 as FRNRAP. This CDR3 has 13 residues. Trimming cost V 2 bases and J 4 bases, with 5 bases left between them. The CDR3 coding sequence is TGTGCTAGTGGTTTGAGTAGCACCGGGGAGCTGTTTTTT. Translation gives CASGLSSTGELFF.

The chain links TRBV5-1 to TRBJ1-1, with 7 bases that match TRBD1. The V segment lost 4 bases and the J segment 2 bases; nucleotides outside the gene matches: 5. Germline V gene lookup returns CDR1 SGHRS and CDR2 YFSETQ. The CDR3 runs to 14 residues. The CDR3 protein is CASSQTGINTEAFF. The CDR3 DNA follows: TGCGCCAGCAGCCAGACAGGGATTAACACTGAAGCTTTCTTT. Based on the CDR3 plus reference TRBV5-1 and TRBJ1-1, the full variable domain is KAGVTQTPRYLIKTRGQQVTLSCSPISGHRSVSWYQQTPGQGLQFLFEYFSETQRNKGNFPGRFSGRQFSNSRSEMNVSTLELGDSALYLCASSQTGINTEAFFGQGTRLTVV.

The chain links TRBV11-2 to TRBJ2-1; 12 nucleotides line up with TRBD2. V was clipped by 4 bases and J by 8 bases; unmatched bases: 9. The CDR3 is 16 residues long. Germline lookup yields CDR1 SGHAT and CDR2 FQNNGV. This chain's CDR3 is CASSSRLAGVVYEQFF. The CDR3, as DNA: TGTGCCAGCAGCTCCCGACTAGCGGGAGTGGTTTATGAGCAGTTCTTC.

The chain has TRBV19 and TRBJ2-7; 9 nucleotides line up with TRBD1. This CDR3 comprises 14 residues. Germline trimming cut 5 bases from V and 5 bases from J; bases unmatched to any gene: 7. CDR1 LNHDA and CDR2 SQIVND come from the germline V gene (reference sequence). DNA for the CDR3: TGTGCCAGTAGTCCTGCCCGGGACAGGGACGAGCAGTACTTC. Translated, it gives CASSPARDRDEQYF.

This sequence joins TRBV19 and TRBJ2-3; the D gene is possibly TRBD1 (6 bases). Germline V gene data show CDR1 as LNHDA and CDR2 as SQIVND (reference sequence). The CDR3 is 16 residues long. Trimming cost V 6 bases and J 2 bases, with 18 bases left between them. CDR3 residues: CASRVDTGISTDTQYF. The DNA of the CDR3 is TGTGCCAGTAGGGTTGACACAGGGATTTCCACAGATACGCAGTATTTT.

This clone came up once. CDR3 coding DNA: TGCGCCAGCAGCTTGTGGGCAGGGGGAGGAGAGACCCAGTACTTC. Residues: CASSLWAGGGETQYF. The genes are TRBV5-1 and TRBJ2-5; TRBD1 might be the D (7 bases). Looked up from germline, CDR1 is SGHRS and CDR2 is YFSETQ. This CDR3 region has 15 residues. V was shortened by 1 base and J by 4 bases, with 14 bases between the two germline ends. Looking up the rest from reference TRBV5-1 and TRBJ2-5 gives the full variable domain: KAGVTQTPRYLIKTRGQQVTLSCSPISGHRSVSWYQQTPGQGLQFLFEYFSETQRNKGNFPGRFSGRQFSNSRSEMNVSTLELGDSALYLCASSLWAGGGETQYFGPGTRLLVL.

This chain's CDR3 is CASSFYRTSGSIYEQYF. The DNA for the CDR3 is TGTGCCAGCAGTTTCTATCGGACTAGCGGGAGTATCTACGAGCAGTACTTC. The V gene is TRBV27, the J gene TRBJ2-7, with 13 bases lining up with TRBD2. CDR1 and CDR2 from the germline V gene are MNHEY and SMNVEV (reference sequence). The CDR3 sequence is 17 residues long. The V segment lost 3 bases and the J segment 3 bases; nucleotides outside the gene matches: 8.

This clone has a handful of counts. The genes are TRBV6-5 and TRBJ1-1; D is ambiguous. The CDR3 has 14 residues. The germline CDR1 and CDR2 sequences are MNHEY and SVGAGI. Trimming left V 6 bases short and J 1 base short, with 12 bases between. Here the CDR3 reads CASRWGGRNTEAFF. The CDR3 nucleotides read TGTGCCAGCAGGTGGGGAGGGCGGAACACTGAAGCTTTCTTT.

The CDR3 protein is CASGLTLAYLDTQYF. In DNA form, the CDR3 reads TGTGCTAGTGGTTTAACTCTAGCATATTTAGATACGCAGTATTTT. This chain links TRBV12-5 with TRBJ2-3; tentative D call: TRBD2 (5 bases). This CDR3 region has 15 residues. The V end lost 3 bases, the J end lost 5 bases, and 15 bases lay between the germline ends. CDR1 LGHNT and CDR2 FRNRAP come from the germline V gene.

This clone was found a few times. The chain links TRBV5-1 to TRBJ1-4; no reliable D call. Germline assignment: CDR1 SGHRS and CDR2 YFSETQ. The CDR3 runs 13 residues. The germline V and J ends were trimmed by 0 bases and 5 bases, with 5 bases remaining between them. This CDR3 is CASSLGQNEKLFF. The CDR3 DNA follows: TGCGCCAGCAGCTTGGGGCAGAATGAAAAACTGTTTTTT.

The chain's CDR3 is CASSVGGGSGNTIYF. CDR3 in DNA: TGTGCCAGCAGTGTGGGGGGGGGCTCTGGAAACACCATATATTTT. The V call is TRBV27, the J call TRBJ1-3; a weak D match, TRBD1 (5 bases). Germline values: CDR1 MNHEY, CDR2 SMNVEV (reference sequence). Trimming left V 5 bases short and J 0 bases short, with 11 bases between. This CDR3 region has 15 residues.